The 8 T cell receptor beta chains presented below share a single source sample, sequenced in a study of blood T cell repertoires in COVID-19. Produced via immunoSEQ multiplex PCR; TCRdb's table is partial and in-frame only. The sample lists under 200,000 clones; approximately 81% were seen once. The sample comprised peripheral blood. The source is a man aged 40-49 years with acute or convalescent COVID-19.

There are a few counts of this clone. J is TRBJ2-1 and V is TRBV5-1; D is uncertain. V was pared by 4 bases and J by 8 bases, with 16 bases between. The CDR3 length is 14 residues. Per germline, CDR1 SGHRS and CDR2 YFSETQ. This CDR3 reads CASSVQVSSDEQFF. In nucleotides, the CDR3 is TGCGCCAGCAGCGTGCAGGTATCCTCGGATGAGCAGTTCTTC.

This clone has only one observation. The chain recombines TRBV6-2 or TRBV6-3 with TRBJ1-5, with D possibly TRBD1 on 5 matching bases. The ends were cut back, 5 bases at V and 0 bases at J, with 23 bases in the middle. Germline CDR1 is MNHEY and CDR2 is SVGEGT. The CDR3 length is 19 residues. The CDR3 coding sequence is TGTGCCAGCAGTAAAAATCCGGGCTCCGGGGACTATAGCAATCAGCCCCAGCATTTT. Translated, it gives CASSKNPGSGDYSNQPQHF.

This sequence joins TRBV6-6 and TRBJ2-5; maybe TRBD1 (6 bases). The CDR3 totals 13 residues. Germline-derived CDR1 and CDR2 are MNHNY and SVGAGI (reference sequence). The ends were cut back, 7 bases at V and 2 bases at J, with 11 bases in the middle. CDR3 sequence reads: CASNNRAQETQYF. CDR3 sequence (DNA): TGTGCCAGCAACAACAGGGCTCAAGAGACCCAGTACTTC.

This clone was detected only once. V gene TRBV24-1 combines with J gene TRBJ2-5; D is undetermined. The CDR3 is 13 residues long. Germline V gene lookup returns CDR1 KGHDR and CDR2 SFDVKD. The germline V and J ends were trimmed by 2 bases and 4 bases, with 7 bases remaining between them. CDR3 loop: CATSDSRAETQYF. Written as DNA, the CDR3 is TGTGCCACCAGTGATTCGAGAGCAGAGACCCAGTACTTC.

The chain employs TRBV10-3 and TRBJ1-1; weak D call: TRBD1 (5 bases). Germline CDR1 reads ENHRY; CDR2 reads SYGVKD. CDR3 size: 14 residues. Trimming removed 6 bases from V and 1 base from J, with 12 bases in between. For the CDR3, the DNA is TGTGCCATCAGACAGGTCTGGGAGAACACTGAAGCTTTCTTT. This translates into CAIRQVWENTEAFF.

The chain combines TRBV2 with TRBJ1-6; D gene ambiguous. This CDR3 has 13 residues. Trimming stripped 6 bases from V and 5 bases from J, with 8 bases between. From germline, CDR1 is SNHLY and CDR2 FYNNEI. The CDR3 is CASRFTHNSPLHF. The CDR3 DNA follows: TGTGCCAGCAGGTTCACACATAATTCACCCCTCCACTTT.

The chain recombines TRBV15 with TRBJ1-2; 9 nucleotides agree with TRBD1. Per the germline V gene, CDR1 is LNHNV and CDR2 is YYDKDF (reference sequence). Trimming took 5 bases from V and 5 from J; bases not matched to a gene: 6. This CDR3 has 14 amino acids. CDR3 coding DNA: TGTGCCACCAGCCCGGGACAGGGCTTATATGGCTACACCTTC. This codes for CATSPGQGLYGYTF.

The chain couples TRBV19 to TRBJ2-7, with TRBD1 matching 7 bases. Germline V gene lookup returns CDR1 LNHDA and CDR2 SQIVND (reference sequence). The J segment lost 3 bases and the V segment lost 4 bases, leaving 0 bases of the junction unmatched. CDR3 size: 12 residues. CDR3: CASSRDSYEQYF. CDR3 DNA: TGTGCCAGTAGTAGGGACAGCTACGAGCAGTACTTC.